Included here is one T cell receptor (beta chain) sequence, with context. The target antigen is unknown. Its ends do not fully match the called genes, so a read error is possible. This entry belongs to a study of T cell responses to AZD1222 COVID-19 vaccine. Using immunoSEQ multiplex PCR, the repertoire was profiled, and TCRdb retains in-frame clones only, with some absent. The sample shows more than 150,000 clones, approximately 92% of them seen only once. General observations from the study: Spike-spanning, vaccine-associated CD4 TCRs were dominant at 160-218 and 743-854.

This TCR was recovered from an adult in good health. The sample was peripheral blood, taken on day 0 of AZD1222 vaccination.

Written as DNA, the CDR3 is TGTGCCAGCACGGGGCATGACAGTCTTAATGACAAACTGTTTTTT. This translates into CASTGHDSLNDKLFF. V usage is TRBV6-5 and J usage is TRBJ1-4, with D possibly TRBD1 on 5 matching bases. CDR1 is MNHEY and CDR2 is SVGAGI in the germline V gene. The CDR3 is 15 residues long.